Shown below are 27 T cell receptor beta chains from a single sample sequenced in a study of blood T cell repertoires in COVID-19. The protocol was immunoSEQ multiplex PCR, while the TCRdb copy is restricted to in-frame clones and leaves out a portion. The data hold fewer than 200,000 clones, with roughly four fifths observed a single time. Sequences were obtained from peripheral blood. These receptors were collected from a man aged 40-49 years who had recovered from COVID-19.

Here the CDR3 reads CASSAGTVNSPLHF. CDR3 nucleotide sequence: TGTGCCAGCAGCGCCGGGACTGTAAATTCACCCCTCCACTTT. The rearrangement uses TRBV11-1 and TRBJ1-6; the D gene is possibly TRBD1 (5 bases). Germline V gene sequence: CDR1 SGHAT, CDR2 FQDESV (reference sequence). Deletions cut 5 bases from V and 7 bases from J, with 12 bases between. This CDR3 is 14 amino acids long.

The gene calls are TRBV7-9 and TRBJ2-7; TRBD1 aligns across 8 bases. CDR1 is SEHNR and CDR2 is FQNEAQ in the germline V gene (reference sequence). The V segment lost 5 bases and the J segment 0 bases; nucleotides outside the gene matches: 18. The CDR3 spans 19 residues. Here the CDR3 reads CASSKDLFPTGESSYEQYF. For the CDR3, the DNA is TGTGCCAGCAGCAAAGACTTATTTCCGACAGGGGAAAGCTCCTACGAGCAGTACTTC.

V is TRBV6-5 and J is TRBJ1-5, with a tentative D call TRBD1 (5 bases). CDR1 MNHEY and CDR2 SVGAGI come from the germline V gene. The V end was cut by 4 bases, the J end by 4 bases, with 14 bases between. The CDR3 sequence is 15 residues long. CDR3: CASSSQPQGNQPQHF. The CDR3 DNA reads TGTGCCAGCAGTTCCCAACCTCAGGGTAATCAGCCCCAGCATTTT.

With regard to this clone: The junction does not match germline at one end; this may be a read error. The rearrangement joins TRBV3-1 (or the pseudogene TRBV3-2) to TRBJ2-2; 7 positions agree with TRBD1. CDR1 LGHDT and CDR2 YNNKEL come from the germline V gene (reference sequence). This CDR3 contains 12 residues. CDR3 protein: CASRIGGRGAVF. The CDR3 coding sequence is TGTGCCAGCAGGATAGGGGGCCGGGGAGCTGTTTTT.

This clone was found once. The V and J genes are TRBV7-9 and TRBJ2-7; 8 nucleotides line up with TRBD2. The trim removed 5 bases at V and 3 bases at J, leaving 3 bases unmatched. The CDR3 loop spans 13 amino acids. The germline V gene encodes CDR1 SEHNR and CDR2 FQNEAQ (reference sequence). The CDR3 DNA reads TGTGCCAGCAGCCCTAGCGGGTTCTACGAGCAGTACTTC. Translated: CASSPSGFYEQYF.

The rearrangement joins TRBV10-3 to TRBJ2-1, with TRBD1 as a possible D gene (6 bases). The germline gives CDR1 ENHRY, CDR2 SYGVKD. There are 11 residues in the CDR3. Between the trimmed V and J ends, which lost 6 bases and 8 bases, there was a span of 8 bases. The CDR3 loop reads CAISRGDEQFF. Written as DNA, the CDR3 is TGTGCCATCAGCAGGGGTGATGAGCAGTTCTTC.

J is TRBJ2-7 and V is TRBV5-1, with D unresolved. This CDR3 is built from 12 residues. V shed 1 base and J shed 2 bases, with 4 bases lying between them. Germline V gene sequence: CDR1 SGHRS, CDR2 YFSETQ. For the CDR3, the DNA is TGCGCCAGCAGCTTGACAACCTACGAGCAGTACTTC. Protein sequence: CASSLTTYEQYF.

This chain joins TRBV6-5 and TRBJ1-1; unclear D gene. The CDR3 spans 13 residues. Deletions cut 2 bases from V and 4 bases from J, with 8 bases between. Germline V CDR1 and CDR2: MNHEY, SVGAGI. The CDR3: CASSYGRVTEAFF. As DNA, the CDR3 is TGTGCCAGCAGTTACGGGAGGGTCACTGAAGCTTTCTTT.

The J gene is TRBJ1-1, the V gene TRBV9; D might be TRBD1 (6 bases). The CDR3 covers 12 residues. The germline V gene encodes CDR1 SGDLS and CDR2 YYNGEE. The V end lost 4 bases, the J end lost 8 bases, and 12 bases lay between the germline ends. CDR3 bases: TGTGCCAGCAGCAGATCCGGGACAGAAGCTTTCTTT. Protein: CASSRSGTEAFF.

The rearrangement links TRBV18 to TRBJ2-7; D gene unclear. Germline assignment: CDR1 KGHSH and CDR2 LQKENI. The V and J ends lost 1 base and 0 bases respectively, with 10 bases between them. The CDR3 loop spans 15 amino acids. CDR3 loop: CASSPQPGDSYEQYF. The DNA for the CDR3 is TGTGCCAGCTCACCACAGCCAGGCGACTCCTACGAGCAGTACTTC.

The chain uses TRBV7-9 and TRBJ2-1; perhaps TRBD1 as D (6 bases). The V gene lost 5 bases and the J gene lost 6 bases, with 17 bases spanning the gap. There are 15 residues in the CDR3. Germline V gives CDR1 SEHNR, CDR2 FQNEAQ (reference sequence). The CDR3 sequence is CASSLRLTGFNEQFF. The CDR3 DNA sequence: TGTGCCAGCAGCCTAAGGTTAACAGGGTTCAATGAGCAGTTCTTC.

CDR3 bases: TGTGCCAGCAGTACGCGCGGACAGGGGTACCACGAGCAGTACTTC. Its protein product is CASSTRGQGYHEQYF. The chain carries TRBV6-4 and TRBJ2-7; 9 bases fit TRBD1. After removal of 5 bases from V and 5 bases from J, the junction contained 10 bases not matched to a gene. Looked up from germline, CDR1 is MRHNA and CDR2 is SNTAGT. The CDR3 runs 15 residues.

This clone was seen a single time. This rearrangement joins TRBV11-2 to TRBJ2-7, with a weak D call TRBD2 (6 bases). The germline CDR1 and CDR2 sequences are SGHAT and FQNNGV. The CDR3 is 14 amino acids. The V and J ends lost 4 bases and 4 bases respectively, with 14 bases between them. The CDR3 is CASSSAGSRYEQYF. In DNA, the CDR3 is TGTGCCAGCAGCTCTGCGGGGAGTCGGTACGAGCAGTACTTC.

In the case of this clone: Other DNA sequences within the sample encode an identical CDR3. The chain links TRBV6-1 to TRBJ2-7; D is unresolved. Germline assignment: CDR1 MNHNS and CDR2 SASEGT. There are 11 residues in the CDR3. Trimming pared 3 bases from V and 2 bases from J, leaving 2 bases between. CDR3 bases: TGTGCCAGCAGTGATACCTACGAGCAGTACTTC. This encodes CASSDTYEQYF.

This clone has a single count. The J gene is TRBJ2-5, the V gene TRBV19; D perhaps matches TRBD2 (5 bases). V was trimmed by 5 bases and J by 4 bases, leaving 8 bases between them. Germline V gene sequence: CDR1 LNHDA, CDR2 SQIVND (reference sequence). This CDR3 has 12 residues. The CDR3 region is CASSAEGETQYF. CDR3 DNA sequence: TGTGCCAGTAGTGCAGAGGGAGAGACCCAGTACTTC.

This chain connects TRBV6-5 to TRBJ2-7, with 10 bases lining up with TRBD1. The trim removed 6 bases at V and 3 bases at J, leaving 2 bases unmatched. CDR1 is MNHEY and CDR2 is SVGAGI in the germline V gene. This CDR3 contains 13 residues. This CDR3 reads CASRRTGGYEQYF. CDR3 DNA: TGTGCCAGCAGAAGGACAGGGGGCTACGAGCAGTACTTC.

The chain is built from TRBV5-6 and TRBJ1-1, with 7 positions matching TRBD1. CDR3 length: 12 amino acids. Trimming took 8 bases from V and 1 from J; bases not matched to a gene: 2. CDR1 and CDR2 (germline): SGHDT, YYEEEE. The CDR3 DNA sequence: TGTGCCAGTCACAGGGGGAACACTGAAGCTTTCTTT. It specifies CASHRGNTEAFF.

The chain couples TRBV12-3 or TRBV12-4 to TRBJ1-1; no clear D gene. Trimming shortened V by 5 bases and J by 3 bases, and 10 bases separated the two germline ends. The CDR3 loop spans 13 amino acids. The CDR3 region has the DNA TGTGCCAGCAGTCTACGACGGGACACTGAAGCTTTCTTT. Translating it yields CASSLRRDTEAFF.

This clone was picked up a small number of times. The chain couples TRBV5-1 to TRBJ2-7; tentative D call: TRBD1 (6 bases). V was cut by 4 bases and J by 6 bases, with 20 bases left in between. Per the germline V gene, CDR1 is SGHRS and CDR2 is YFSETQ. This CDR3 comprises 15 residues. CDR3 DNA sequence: TGCGCCAGCAGCCGAGAGGAGGTCAAAGGGGGCGAGCAGTACTTC. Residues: CASSREEVKGGEQYF.

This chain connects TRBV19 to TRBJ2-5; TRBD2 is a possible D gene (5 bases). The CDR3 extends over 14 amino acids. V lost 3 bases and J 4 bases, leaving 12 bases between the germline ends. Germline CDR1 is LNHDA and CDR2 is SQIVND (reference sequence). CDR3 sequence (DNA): TGTGCCAGTAGTATCGACACTCGGGGAGAGACCCAGTACTTC. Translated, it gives CASSIDTRGETQYF.

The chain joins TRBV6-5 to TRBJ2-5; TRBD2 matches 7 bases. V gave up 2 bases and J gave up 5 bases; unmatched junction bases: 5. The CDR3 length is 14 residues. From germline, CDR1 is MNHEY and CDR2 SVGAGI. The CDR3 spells CASSYGGDWETQYF. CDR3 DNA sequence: TGTGCCAGCAGTTACGGGGGGGATTGGGAGACCCAGTACTTC.

Here the CDR3 reads CASSPSEGGSYNEQFF. Written as DNA, the CDR3 is TGTGCCAGCAGCCCCTCGGAGGGGGGGTCCTACAATGAGCAGTTCTTC. The chain couples TRBV9 to TRBJ2-1, with TRBD2 as a possible D gene (7 bases). Germline V gene sequence: CDR1 SGDLS, CDR2 YYNGEE. The CDR3 sequence is 16 residues long. Trimming removed 4 bases at V and 1 base at J, with 15 bases between.

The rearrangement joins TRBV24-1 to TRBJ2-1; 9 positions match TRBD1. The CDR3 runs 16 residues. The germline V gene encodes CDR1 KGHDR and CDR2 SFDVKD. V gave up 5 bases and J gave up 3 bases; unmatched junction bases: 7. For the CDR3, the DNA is TGTGCCACCAGTGGTACCGGGACAGGGAACTACAATGAGCAGTTCTTC. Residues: CATSGTGTGNYNEQFF.

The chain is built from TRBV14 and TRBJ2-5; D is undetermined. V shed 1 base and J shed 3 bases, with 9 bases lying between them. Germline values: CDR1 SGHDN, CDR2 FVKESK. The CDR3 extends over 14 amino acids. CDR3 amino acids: CASSQALRKETQYF. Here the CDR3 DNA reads TGTGCCAGCAGCCAAGCCCTTAGAAAAGAGACCCAGTACTTC.

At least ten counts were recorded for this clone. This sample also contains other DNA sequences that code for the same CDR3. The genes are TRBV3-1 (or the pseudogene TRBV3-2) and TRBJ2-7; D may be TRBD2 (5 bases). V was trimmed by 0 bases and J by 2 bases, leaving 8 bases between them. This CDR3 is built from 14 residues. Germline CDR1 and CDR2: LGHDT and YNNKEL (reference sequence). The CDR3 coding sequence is TGTGCCAGCAGCCAAGATACGGGGACCTACGAGCAGTACTTC. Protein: CASSQDTGTYEQYF.

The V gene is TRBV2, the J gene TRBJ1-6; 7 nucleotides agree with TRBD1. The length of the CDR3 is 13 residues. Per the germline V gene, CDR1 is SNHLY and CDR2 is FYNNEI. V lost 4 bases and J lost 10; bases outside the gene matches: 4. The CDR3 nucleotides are TGTGCCAGCAGTGGAAGGGACAGCTCACCCCTCCACTTT. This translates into CASSGRDSSPLHF.

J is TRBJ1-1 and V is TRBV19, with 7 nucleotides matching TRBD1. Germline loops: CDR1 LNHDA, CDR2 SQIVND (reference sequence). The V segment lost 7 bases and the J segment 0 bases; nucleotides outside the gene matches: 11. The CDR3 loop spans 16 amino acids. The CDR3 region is CASKALTGTVNTEAFF. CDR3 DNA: TGTGCCAGTAAGGCCCTCACCGGGACAGTGAACACTGAAGCTTTCTTT. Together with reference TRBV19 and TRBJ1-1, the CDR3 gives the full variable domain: DGGITQSPKYLFRKEGQNVTLSCEQNLNHDAMYWYRQDPGQGLRLIYYSQIVNDFQKGDIAEGYSVSREKKESFPLTVTSAQKNPTAFYLCASKALTGTVNTEAFFGQGTRLTVV.